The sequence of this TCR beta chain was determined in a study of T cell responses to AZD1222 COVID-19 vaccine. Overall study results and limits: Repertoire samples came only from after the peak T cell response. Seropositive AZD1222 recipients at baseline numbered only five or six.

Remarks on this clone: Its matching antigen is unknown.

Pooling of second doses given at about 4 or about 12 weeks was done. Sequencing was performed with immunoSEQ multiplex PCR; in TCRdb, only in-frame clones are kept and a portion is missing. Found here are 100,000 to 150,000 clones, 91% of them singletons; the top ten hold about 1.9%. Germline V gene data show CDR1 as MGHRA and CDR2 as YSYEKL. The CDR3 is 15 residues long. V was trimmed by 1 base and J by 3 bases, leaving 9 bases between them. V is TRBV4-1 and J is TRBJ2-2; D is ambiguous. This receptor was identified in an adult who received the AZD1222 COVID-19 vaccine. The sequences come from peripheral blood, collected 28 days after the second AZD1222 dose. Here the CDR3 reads CASSQVGSHTGELFF. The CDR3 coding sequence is TGCGCCAGCAGCCAAGTTGGTAGCCACACCGGGGAGCTGTTTTTT.